The T cell receptor (beta chain) described here comes from a study of shared clonotypes between healthy human individuals. Regarding this clone: Its antigen is unknown.

Germline V lookup: CDR1 SGHAT, CDR2 FQNNGV. The CDR3 totals 13 residues. V lost 3 bases and J lost 8, with 12 bases in between. Positively selected for CCR7, the CD45RO-negative cells used as naive CD8 cells excluded terminally differentiated effector memory CD45RA+ cells. Study results and limitations: Between a handful of donors, naive CD4 clonotypes were shared at a level of around 5.2%.

The authors distributed each subset's genomic DNA evenly over several immunoSEQ plates. In the authors' workflow: Junction-only sequences without quality scores came from ImmunoSEQ, so filtering differed. Assay used: immunoSEQ multiplex PCR; TCRdb lists only in-frame clones, some missing. D and trimming were read from the DNA, whereas the V and J calls and clone size are those reported in that table. Among about 2 million clones listed, over 85% were seen once. This sequence originates from a man between 18 and 29 years old in good health. The specimen was naive CD8+ T cells sorted from blood. The gene calls are TRBV11-2 and TRBJ2-3; D remains ambiguous. In DNA form, the CDR3 reads TGTGCCAGCAGCTTGGCTAATCCCAGTACGCAGTATTTT. This encodes CASSLANPSTQYF. The variable domain in full, with the rest retrieved from reference TRBV11-2 and TRBJ2-3, is EAGVAQSPRYKIIEKRQSVAFWCNPISGHATLYWYQQILGQGPKLLIQFQNNGVVDDSQLPKDRFSAERLKGVDSTLKIQPAKLEDSAVYLCASSLANPSTQYFGPGTRLTVL.